This passage covers 32 T cell receptor beta chains from one sample sequenced in a study of molecular identifiers for immune sequencing clone quantification. TCRdb analysed the PCR reads with MiXCR anew, one entry per CDR3 protein. The sample lists around 480,000 distinct CDR3 sequences, 25% occurring once. Material: naive CD8+ T cells from blood, with Jurkat cell RNA spiked in. Subset in this sample: FACS-sorted CD8+CD4-CCR7+CD45RA+ naive T cells. All receptors come from a human donor in good health. Some libraries in this study had Jurkat cell RNA spiked in.

This clonotype has just a few counts. V and J are TRBV11-2 and TRBJ1-1, with D unresolved. CDR3 length equals 14 residues. V was shortened by 0 bases and J by 5 bases, with 10 bases between the two germline ends. Germline V gene sequence: CDR1 SGHAT, CDR2 FQNNGV. DNA for the CDR3: TGTGCCAGCAGCTTAGAAAGGCACGGTACTGAAGCTTTCTTT. It specifies CASSLERHGTEAFF.

This clonotype has a handful of counts. This could be a read error, since a much larger clone is one nucleotide away. J is TRBJ1-4 and V is TRBV23-1, with a possible D match to TRBD1 (6 bases). TRBV23-1 is an ORF, with its function uncertain. Trimming cost V 4 bases and J 7 bases, with 16 bases left between them. The CDR3 covers 15 residues. This CDR3 is CASSRSRGLGEKLFF. The CDR3 bases are TGCGCCAGCAGTCGATCGCGGGGGCTCGGTGAAAAACTGTTTTTT.

V gene TRBV11-2 combines with J gene TRBJ2-2; D unclear. This CDR3 is 14 amino acids long. CDR1 is SGHAT, CDR2 FQNNGV, per germline. The V gene lost 5 bases and the J gene lost 4 bases, with 11 bases spanning the gap. The CDR3 spells CASSPPSGTGELFF. The DNA of the CDR3 is TGTGCCAGCAGCCCGCCCTCAGGCACCGGGGAGCTGTTTTTT.

This clonotype was counted once. A single base separates this from a much larger clone, so it may be a read error. The chain employs TRBV6-2 or TRBV6-3 and TRBJ2-3; D possibly uses TRBD1 or TRBD2 (6 bases each). This CDR3 has 16 amino acids. Germline lookup yields CDR1 MNHEY and CDR2 SVGEGT. CDR3 DNA: TGTACCAGCAGCCCCGCAGGAGGGGGGACAACAGATACGCAGTATTTT. Translated: CTSSPAGGGTTDTQYF.

This clonotype showed up many times. The genes are TRBV7-2 and TRBJ2-1; the D is unclear. The CDR3 is 14 amino acids. V was cut by 1 base and J by 7 bases, with 11 bases left in between. Per germline, CDR1 SGHTA and CDR2 FQGNSA. The CDR3 nucleotides are TGTGCCAGCAGCTTAGTCGGCCTCCTTAATGAGCAGTTCTTC. It yields the protein CASSLVGLLNEQFF.

This clonotype appeared a few times. The V call is TRBV12-3 or TRBV12-4, the J call TRBJ2-2; D is possibly TRBD2 (5 bases). The CDR3 runs to 13 residues. The V end was cut by 5 bases, the J end by 6 bases, with 10 bases between. As DNA, the CDR3 is TGTGCCAGCAGTACAACTAGTCCCGGGGAGCTGTTTTTT. It specifies CASSTTSPGELFF.

On this clonotype itself: Germline and junction disagree at one end, which may indicate a read error. This chain joins TRBV5-1 and TRBJ1-1; tentatively, D is TRBD1 (6 bases). CDR1 and CDR2 from the germline V gene are SGHRS and YFSETQ. This CDR3 region has 13 residues. The CDR3 loop is CASSSTGNTEVFF. CDR3 bases: TGCGCCAGCAGCTCAACAGGGAACACTGAAGTTTTCTTT.

Concerning this clonotype: One end of the junction varies from germline; a read error may be responsible. The CDR3 bases are TGTGCCAGCAGCCCCGGGGCGGGGGGTACAGATTCGCAGTATTTT. As protein: CASSPGAGGTDSQYF. The chain is built from TRBV7-6 and TRBJ2-3, with 8 bases identical to TRBD2. The germline gives CDR1 SGHVS, CDR2 FNYEAQ. The CDR3 spans 15 residues.

This clonotype appeared a few times. V usage is TRBV4-3 and J usage is TRBJ2-1; 13 nucleotides line up with TRBD2. Trimming cost V 4 bases and J 3 bases; bases outside gene matches: 9. The CDR3 runs 18 residues. The germline V gene has CDR1 LGHNA and CDR2 YSLEER. CDR3 nucleotide sequence: TGCGCCAGCAGCCCCCACCTAAGACTAGCGGGGGGCTACAATGAGCAGTTCTTC. Protein: CASSPHLRLAGGYNEQFF.

The chain links TRBV27 to TRBJ1-3, with 8 bases matching TRBD1. The CDR3 length is 15 residues. V shed 6 bases, J shed 1 base, and the junction held 5 bases outside the gene matches. Germline CDR1 is MNHEY and CDR2 is SMNVEV (reference sequence). The CDR3 nucleotides are TGTGCCAGCAGCTCCCGACAGGGGTCTGGAAACACCATATATTTT. It codes for CASSSRQGSGNTIYF.

This clonotype was observed at least ten times. The rearrangement uses TRBV13 and TRBJ2-2, with 7 bases fitting TRBD2. Germline V gene sequence: CDR1 PRHDT, CDR2 FYEKMQ (reference sequence). The trim removed 1 base at V and 2 bases at J, leaving 4 bases unmatched. This CDR3 is 16 amino acids long. CDR3 sequence reads: CASSLVLAENTGELFF. CDR3 nucleotides: TGTGCCAGCAGCTTAGTTCTAGCGGAAAACACCGGGGAGCTGTTTTTT.

The table lists this clonotype with a few counts. CDR3: CASSYGEPPEQYF. The CDR3 nucleotides read TGTGCCAGCAGTTACGGGGAACCTCCCGAGCAGTACTTC. The rearrangement uses TRBV6-5 and TRBJ2-7, with D unresolved. Germline assignment: CDR1 MNHEY and CDR2 SVGAGI. The CDR3 loop spans 13 amino acids. The ends were cut back, 2 bases at V and 6 bases at J, with 11 bases in the middle.

This clonotype was seen more than once but under ten times. This rearrangement joins TRBV20-1 to TRBJ1-1; no clear D gene. The CDR3 runs to 12 residues. Per the germline V gene, CDR1 is DFQATT and CDR2 is SNEGSKA (reference sequence). Trimming removed 0 bases from V and 7 bases from J, with 9 bases in between. The CDR3 sequence: CSARDLQVEAFF. The CDR3 DNA sequence: TGCAGTGCTAGAGATTTACAAGTTGAAGCTTTCTTT.

Comments on this clonotype: Just one base apart from a much larger clone, this may be a read error. The CDR3 ends on some other residue instead of the conserved phenylalanine or tryptophan, so this is likely a read error. V is TRBV7-2 and J is TRBJ2-3; no firm D call. The V gene lost 1 base and the J gene lost 8 bases, with 10 bases spanning the gap. Germline assignment: CDR1 SGHTA and CDR2 FQGNSA. The CDR3 extends over 13 amino acids. The CDR3, as DNA: TGTGCCAGCAGCTTAGGAGGACCGATTACGCAGTATCTT. Amino acid sequence: CASSLGGPITQYL.

Turning to this clonotype: A single base separates this from a much larger clone, so it may be a read error. The CDR3 protein is CATLRVTSPSYNEQFF. CDR3 bases: TGTGCCACCCTTAGGGTTACTTCCCCCTCCTACAATGAGCAGTTCTTC. The chain couples TRBV7-2 to TRBJ2-1; no clear D. The CDR3 has 16 amino acids. Germline V gives CDR1 SGHTA, CDR2 FQGNSA. V lost 10 bases and J lost 0, with 19 bases in between. Together with reference TRBV7-2 and TRBJ2-1, the CDR3 gives the full variable domain: GAGVSQSPSNKVTEKGKDVELRCDPISGHTALYWYRQSLGQGLEFLIYFQGNSAPDKSGLPSDRFSAERTGGSVSTLTIQRTQQEDSAVYLCATLRVTSPSYNEQFFGPGTRLTVL.

This clonotype has just a few counts. This chain connects TRBV7-9 to TRBJ2-7, with 8 bases identical to TRBD2. Germline V gene sequence: CDR1 SEHNR, CDR2 FQNEAQ (reference sequence). This CDR3 spans 13 amino acids. Trimming cost V 6 bases and J 7 bases; bases outside gene matches: 8. CDR3 sequence reads: CASRAGTRSEQYF. The CDR3 nucleotides are TGTGCCAGCAGAGCCGGGACTAGAAGTGAGCAGTACTTC.

With regard to this clonotype: A clone one base away is much larger, so this may be a read error. The V call is TRBV6-2 or TRBV6-3, the J call TRBJ1-1; TRBD1 might be the D (5 bases). Germline CDR1 MNHEY, CDR2 SVGEGT. The CDR3 is made up of 11 amino acids. Trimming removed 11 bases at V and 5 bases at J, with 12 bases between. In nucleotides, the CDR3 is TGTGCCGGCAATTGGGGGACTGAAGCTTTCTTT. Encoded protein: CAGNWGTEAFF.

This chain links TRBV20-1 with TRBJ1-2; D is undetermined. The CDR3 runs 10 residues. CDR1 DFQATT and CDR2 SNEGSKA come from the germline V gene (reference sequence). V was trimmed by 5 bases and J by 2 bases, leaving 3 bases between them. The CDR3 spells CSASNYGYTF. The CDR3 nucleotides read TGCAGTGCTTCGAACTATGGCTACACCTTC.

There are a few counts of this clonotype. At one end, the junction sequence differs from germline, possibly due to a read error. CDR3: CASSQQQDNYGHTF. The CDR3 nucleotides are TGTGCCAGCAGCCAGCAACAAGATAACTATGGCCACACCTTC. V and J are TRBV14 and TRBJ1-2; D is unclear. The CDR3 consists of 14 residues. Per the germline V gene, CDR1 is SGHDN and CDR2 is FVKESK.

The V call is TRBV27, the J call TRBJ2-2, with D possibly being TRBD2 (6 bases). Germline V lookup: CDR1 MNHEY, CDR2 SMNVEV (reference sequence). This CDR3 has 15 residues. Trimming left V 3 bases short and J 1 base short, with 9 bases between. The CDR3 here is CASSLGLRNTGELFF. The CDR3 DNA sequence: TGTGCCAGCAGTTTGGGACTTAGGAACACCGGGGAGCTGTTTTTT.

V is TRBV20-1 and J is TRBJ2-1; 7 bases are a match to TRBD2. Germline V gives CDR1 DFQATT, CDR2 SNEGSKA (reference sequence). The CDR3 contains 10 residues. V shed 4 bases and J 9 bases; nucleotides not matched to a gene: 0. The CDR3 here is CSATSGEQFF. CDR3 in DNA: TGCAGTGCTACTAGCGGTGAGCAGTTCTTC.

The chain has TRBV20-1 and TRBJ2-7; D perhaps matches TRBD2 (6 bases). Germline V lookup: CDR1 DFQATT, CDR2 SNEGSKA (reference sequence). The CDR3 totals 15 residues. V dropped 0 bases and J dropped 0 bases, with 12 bases sitting between them. The CDR3 region has the DNA TGCAGTGCTAGAGACCTAGCGTGGGACTCCTACGAGCAGTACTTC. Translated, it gives CSARDLAWDSYEQYF.

The chain joins TRBV19 to TRBJ2-1, with D hard to call. V lost 3 bases and J 0 bases, leaving 9 bases between the germline ends. The germline V gene has CDR1 LNHDA and CDR2 SQIVND (reference sequence). There are 15 residues in the CDR3. This CDR3 is CASSIQVISYNEQFF. CDR3 in DNA: TGTGCCAGTAGTATTCAGGTGATCTCCTACAATGAGCAGTTCTTC.

This clonotype came up many times. The chain links TRBV12-3 or TRBV12-4 to TRBJ2-3; 8 bases are shared with TRBD2. The CDR3 totals 15 residues. The J segment lost 2 bases and the V segment lost 3 bases, leaving 4 bases of the junction unmatched. The CDR3: CASSFERGPTDTQYF. CDR3 coding DNA: TGTGCCAGCAGTTTTGAGCGGGGGCCCACAGATACGCAGTATTTT.

The sample holds many counts of this clonotype. The V gene is TRBV28, the J gene TRBJ1-1, with 8 bases aligning to TRBD1. The J segment lost 0 bases and the V segment lost 5 bases, leaving 8 bases of the junction unmatched. CDR1 and CDR2 from the germline V gene are MDHEN and SYDVKM. The CDR3 is 16 residues long. The CDR3 DNA reads as TGTGCCAGCAGTCCCTTTGGCAGGGGGCTGAACACTGAAGCTTTCTTT. Residues: CASSPFGRGLNTEAFF.

This clonotype was picked up many times. The J gene is TRBJ1-1, the V gene TRBV5-4; 10 nucleotides match TRBD1. CDR3 length: 15 amino acids. The germline V gene encodes CDR1 SGHNT and CDR2 YYREEE (reference sequence). V lost 4 bases and J lost 4; bases outside the gene matches: 7. The CDR3 region has the DNA TGTGCCAGCAGCGCGGGACAGGGGATGGTCACTGAAGCTTTCTTT. It is translated as CASSAGQGMVTEAFF.

This clonotype was detected a few times. J is TRBJ2-5 and V is TRBV7-9, with 9 bases aligning to TRBD1. V was clipped by 5 bases and J by 5 bases; unmatched bases: 9. CDR3 length equals 15 residues. Germline CDR1 is SEHNR and CDR2 is FQNEAQ (reference sequence). The CDR3 DNA sequence: TGTGCCAGCAGCGGGACAGGGAGTTATGGTGAGACCCAGTACTTC. Its protein is CASSGTGSYGETQYF.

This clonotype was detected many times. The V and J genes are TRBV7-3 and TRBJ2-5, with D perhaps being TRBD1 or TRBD2 (6 bases each). The CDR3 spans 16 residues. V lost 2 bases, J lost 3 bases, and 16 bases lay in between. Germline lookup yields CDR1 SGHTA and CDR2 FQGTGA. The CDR3 here is CASSLGYNREEETQYF. The CDR3, as DNA: TGTGCCAGCAGCTTAGGCTACAACAGGGAGGAAGAGACCCAGTACTTC.

This clonotype was found a few times. The rearrangement uses TRBV5-5 and TRBJ2-7; TRBD2 might be the D (5 bases). Germline V gene data show CDR1 as SGHKS and CDR2 as YYEKEE (reference sequence). Trimming cost V 4 bases and J 2 bases, with 16 bases left between them. The CDR3 has 15 residues. CDR3 sequence: CASSKDGMSAYEQYF. The CDR3 DNA is TGTGCCAGCAGCAAGGACGGGATGTCTGCCTACGAGCAGTACTTC.

On this clonotype: A single base separates this from a much larger clone, so it may be a read error. A read error is likely, as this CDR3 ends without the conserved phenylalanine or tryptophan. This rearrangement joins TRBV10-3 to TRBJ1-1; D not certain. This CDR3 is 13 amino acids long. Germline lookup yields CDR1 ENHRY and CDR2 SYGVKD. V gave up 0 bases and J gave up 5 bases, with 7 bases separating them. As DNA, the CDR3 is TGTGCCATCAGTGAGTCGGGGTTAACTGAAGCTTTCTGT. Encoded protein: CAISESGLTEAFC.

This clonotype was seen many times. This chain uses TRBV28 with TRBJ1-2; D unclear. Germline V gene data show CDR1 as MDHEN and CDR2 as SYDVKM. CDR3 length: 14 residues. The V end lost 7 bases, the J end lost 4 bases, and 16 bases lay between the germline ends. CDR3 coding DNA: TGTGCCAGCATGAGGGAATCCGCCAGCTATGGCTACACCTTC. Translated: CASMRESASYGYTF.

The chain has TRBV6-4 and TRBJ2-2; 9 positions agree with TRBD1. The CDR3 loop spans 17 amino acids. V lost 8 bases and J lost 1; bases outside the gene matches: 11. Per germline, CDR1 MRHNA and CDR2 SNTAGT. The CDR3 sequence: CASSPWTGEGNTGELFF. CDR3 bases: TGTGCCAGCTCGCCTTGGACAGGGGAAGGGAACACCGGGGAGCTGTTTTTT.